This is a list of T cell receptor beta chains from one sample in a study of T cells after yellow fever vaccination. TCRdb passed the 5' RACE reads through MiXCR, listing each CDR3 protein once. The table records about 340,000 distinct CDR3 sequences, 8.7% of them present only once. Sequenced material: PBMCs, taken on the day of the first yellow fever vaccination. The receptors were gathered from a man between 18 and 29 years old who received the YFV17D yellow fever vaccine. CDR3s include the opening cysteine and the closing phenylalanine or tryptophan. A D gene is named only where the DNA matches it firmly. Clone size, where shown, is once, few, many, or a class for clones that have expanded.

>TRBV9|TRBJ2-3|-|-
CASSVRLVSTDTQYF
TGTGCCAGCAGCGTACGACTTGTCAGCACAGATACGCAGTATTTT
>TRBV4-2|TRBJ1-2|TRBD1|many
CASSQEGQVPGYTF
TGTGCCAGCAGCCAAGAAGGACAGGTCCCTGGCTACACCTTC
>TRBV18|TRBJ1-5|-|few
CASSPPGFQPQHF
TGTGCCAGCTCACCCCCAGGGTTTCAGCCCCAGCATTTT
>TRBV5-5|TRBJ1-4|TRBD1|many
CASRGTATNEKLFF
TGTGCCAGCAGGGGGACAGCAACTAATGAAAAACTGTTTTTT
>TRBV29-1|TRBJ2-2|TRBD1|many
CSVGDRGSGGELFF
TGCAGCGTTGGGGACAGGGGTTCAGGCGGGGAGCTGTTTTTT
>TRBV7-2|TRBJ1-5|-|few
CASSLGSGQPQHF
TGTGCCAGCAGCTTAGGATCCGGTCAGCCCCAGCATTTT
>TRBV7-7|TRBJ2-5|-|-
CASSSRNQETQYF
TGTGCCAGCAGCTCCCGCAACCAAGAGACCCAGTACTTC
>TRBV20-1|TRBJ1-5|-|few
CSARRQGNQPQHF
TGCAGTGCTAGGCGCCAGGGCAATCAGCCCCAGCATTTT
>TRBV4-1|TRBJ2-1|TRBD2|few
CASSQPGGVRNEQFF
TGCGCCAGCAGCCAACCGGGGGGGGTCCGGAATGAGCAGTTCTTC
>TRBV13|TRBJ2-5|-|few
CASKRTGEPFQETQYF
TGTGCCAGCAAGCGGACCGGGGAACCCTTTCAAGAGACCCAGTACTTC
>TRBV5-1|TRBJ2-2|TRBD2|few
CASSLTSGRPTGELFF
TGCGCCAGCAGCTTGACTAGCGGGAGACCCACCGGGGAGCTGTTTTTT
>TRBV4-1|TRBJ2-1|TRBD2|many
CASSQDITASGYNEQFF
TGCGCCAGCAGCCAAGATATAACGGCTAGCGGGTACAATGAGCAGTTCTTC
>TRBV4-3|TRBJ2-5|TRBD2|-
CASSPSGGMEETQYF
TGCGCCAGCAGCCCTAGCGGGGGTATGGAGGAGACCCAGTACTTC
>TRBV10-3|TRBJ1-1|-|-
CAIRGGSDEAFF
TGTGCCATTAGGGGGGGGTCTGATGAAGCTTTCTTT
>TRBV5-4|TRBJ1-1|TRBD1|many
CASSSTTPTGGTEAFF
TGTGCCAGCAGCTCCACGACCCCGACAGGGGGGACTGAAGCTTTCTTT
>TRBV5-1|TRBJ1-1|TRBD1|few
CASSFFVGTGENTEAFF
TGCGCCAGCAGCTTCTTTGTCGGGACAGGGGAGAACACTGAAGCTTTCTTT
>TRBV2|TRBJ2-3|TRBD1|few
CASSEGQGAATDTQYF
TGTGCCAGCAGTGAAGGACAGGGGGCTGCAACAGATACGCAGTATTTT
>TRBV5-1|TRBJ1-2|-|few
CASKETGGIYGYTF
TGCGCCAGCAAAGAGACGGGGGGCATCTATGGCTACACCTTC
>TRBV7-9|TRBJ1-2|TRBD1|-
CASSQDRDHGYTF
TGTGCCAGCAGCCAGGACAGGGACCATGGCTACACCTTC
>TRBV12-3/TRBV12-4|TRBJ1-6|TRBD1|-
CASSREGAVNSPLHF
TGTGCCAGCAGTCGCGAGGGGGCAGTCAATTCACCCCTCCACTTT
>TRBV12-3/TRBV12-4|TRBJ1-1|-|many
CASSPTALGTEAFF
TGTGCCAGCAGTCCTACGGCCCTCGGCACTGAAGCTTTCTTT
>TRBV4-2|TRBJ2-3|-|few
CASSPPRGSEDTQYF
TGTGCCAGCAGCCCTCCCCGGGGGAGCGAGGATACGCAGTATTTT